This T cell receptor (beta chain) was observed in a study of immune characterization of retroperitoneal liposarcoma. TCRdb re-derived calls from the PCR reads in MiXCR, one entry per CDR3 protein. Here the sample spans over 8,000 distinct CDR3 sequences, around a third being singletons. V was shortened by 2 bases and J by 4 bases, with 14 bases between the two germline ends. This CDR3 has 15 residues. Germline V lookup: CDR1 SGHTA, CDR2 FQGNSA. This clonotype is labeled as medium-sized. The sequence came from a female donor with retroperitoneal liposarcoma. This chain uses TRBV7-2 with TRBJ2-5; D unresolved. Sample: tumor tissue. The CDR3: CASSLIQLPGETQYF. CDR3 coding DNA: TGTGCCAGCAGCTTAATCCAGCTCCCCGGAGAGACCCAGTACTTC. The full variable domain, completed using reference TRBV7-2 and TRBJ2-5, is GAGVSQSPSNKVTEKGKDVELRCDPISGHTALYWYRQSLGQGLEFLIYFQGNSAPDKSGLPSDRFSAERTGGSVSTLTIQRTQQEDSAVYLCASSLIQLPGETQYFGPGTRLLVL.